Listed below are T cell receptor beta chains from one sample, sequenced in a study of T cell responses to AZD1222 COVID-19 vaccine. Profiling relied on immunoSEQ multiplex PCR, and the TCRdb table lists in-frame clones only, not all of them. The data hold 130,000 to 150,000 clones, with 75% to 90% observed a single time. Sequenced here: peripheral blood, sampled on day 0 of MenACWY control vaccination. The receptors were sampled from an adult in good health. CDR3s include the opening cysteine and the closing phenylalanine or tryptophan. A D gene is named only where the DNA matches it firmly. Expanded clones are given a class, and other clones once, few, many or no size at all.

>NA|TRBV4-1|TRBJ2-3|TRBD2
CASSQGSGGTDTQYF
TGCGCCAGCAGCCAAGGTAGCGGGGGCACAGATACGCAGTATTTT
>NA|TRBV9|TRBJ1-2|TRBD1
CASSVGTGGNYGYTF
TGTGCCAGCAGCGTAGGGACAGGGGGGAACTATGGCTACACCTTC
>NA|TRBV10-2|TRBJ2-7|NA
CAPPHRVSYEQYF
TGCGCACCACCCCACAGGGTGAGCTACGAGCAGTACTTC
>few|TRBV5-1|TRBJ1-2|TRBD1
CASSLRGQDHNYGYTF
TGCGCCAGCAGCTTGAGAGGACAGGACCACAACTATGGCTACACCTTC
>once|TRBV11-3|TRBJ2-3|TRBD1
CASSPRGDRASTDTQYF
TGTGCCAGCAGCCCTAGGGGGGACAGGGCTAGCACAGATACGCAGTATTTT
>NA|TRBV10-1|TRBJ1-2|NA
CASSELGRAPPTYGYTF
TGCGCCAGCAGTGAGTTGGGAAGGGCGCCCCCCACCTATGGCTACACCTTC
>NA|TRBV7-9|TRBJ1-1|NA
CASSFEQGSTEAFF
TGTGCCAGCAGCTTCGAACAGGGAAGCACTGAAGCTTTCTTT
>NA|TRBV5-5|TRBJ1-2|NA
CASSLEGGYGYGYTF
TGTGCCAGCAGCTTGGAGGGGGGGTACGGCTATGGCTACACCTTC
>NA|TRBV19|TRBJ1-1|NA
CASSYVGSNTEAFF
TGTGCCAGTAGTTATGTGGGCTCTAACACTGAAGCTTTCTTT
>NA|TRBV28|TRBJ2-1|TRBD1
CASRPGQGATYNEQFF
TGTGCCAGCAGACCCGGTCAGGGGGCTACTTACAATGAGCAGTTCTTC
>NA|TRBV5-4|TRBJ1-2|TRBD1
CASRPTGGNNYGYTF
TGTGCCAGCAGACCGACAGGGGGCAATAACTATGGCTACACCTTC
>NA|TRBV14|TRBJ1-2|TRBD1
CASSPRTGASGGYTF
TGTGCCAGCAGCCCACGGACAGGGGCCTCCGGTGGCTACACCTTC
>once|TRBV15|TRBJ1-5|NA
CATSRDTGGGQPQHF
TGTGCCACCAGCAGAGATACCGGGGGTGGCCAGCCCCAGCATTTT
>NA|TRBV5-1|TRBJ2-2|TRBD1
CASSRLPGQSNTGELFF
TGCGCCAGCAGCCGTTTACCGGGACAGTCGAACACCGGGGAGCTGTTTTTT
>NA|TRBV7-3|TRBJ1-1|NA
CASSLGTNTEAFF
TGTGCCAGCAGCTTGGGCACTAACACTGAAGCTTTCTTT
>NA|TRBV5-1|TRBJ2-3|NA
CASSLGSDRDTQYF
TGCGCCAGCAGCTTGGGTTCCGATAGGGATACGCAGTATTTT
>NA|TRBV3-1/TRBV3-2|TRBJ1-1|NA
CASSLGGAMNTEAFF
TGTGCCAGCAGCCTAGGGGGAGCGATGAACACTGAAGCTTTCTTT
>NA|TRBV7-2|TRBJ1-5|NA
CASSLRQSRGNQPQHF
TGTGCCAGCAGCTTACGTCAGAGCAGGGGCAATCAGCCCCAGCATTTT
>few|TRBV12-5|TRBJ1-2|TRBD1
CASGLFPGGGGSERNYGYTF
TGTGCTAGTGGTTTGTTCCCGGGGGGAGGGGGCAGCGAGAGGAACTATGGCTACACCTTC
>NA|TRBV28|TRBJ1-2|TRBD1
CASSPRQGVGGYTF
TGTGCCAGCAGCCCTAGACAGGGGGTGGGCGGCTACACCTTC
>NA|TRBV28|TRBJ2-3|NA
CASRVGGADTQYF
TGTGCCAGCAGGGTAGGAGGGGCAGATACGCAGTATTTT
>NA|TRBV15|TRBJ1-5|TRBD1
CATSRDRWHNSNQPQHF
TGTGCCACCAGCAGGGACAGGTGGCACAATAGCAATCAGCCCCAGCATTTT
>NA|TRBV3-1/TRBV3-2|TRBJ2-1|NA
CASSILATSYNEQFF
TGTGCCAGCAGCATTCTAGCGACCTCCTACAATGAGCAGTTCTTC
>NA|TRBV14|TRBJ1-2|NA
CASSQGGGYLNGYTF
TGTGCCAGCAGCCAAGGAGGGGGGTACCTGAATGGCTACACCTTC
>NA|TRBV18|TRBJ1-2|NA
CASSPAAGYHYGYTF
TGTGCCAGCTCACCAGCAGCCGGGTATCACTATGGCTACACCTTC
>NA|TRBV6-6|TRBJ1-1|NA
CASSYGRGMNTEAFF
TGTGCCAGCAGTTACGGAAGGGGGATGAACACTGAAGCTTTCTTT
>NA|TRBV5-5|TRBJ1-5|NA
CASSSLTGHNQPQHF
TGTGCCAGCAGCTCATTGACCGGTCACAATCAGCCCCAGCATTTT
>NA|TRBV6-1|TRBJ1-6|NA
CASSDFSGGGNSPLHF
TGTGCCAGCAGTGATTTCTCGGGGGGTGGAAATTCACCCCTCCACTTT
>NA|TRBV19|TRBJ2-3|NA
CASSSHDSADTQYF
TGTGCCAGTAGTAGCCACGACAGTGCAGATACGCAGTATTTT
>NA|TRBV30|TRBJ2-5|NA
CAWNGQVQETQYF
TGTGCCTGGAATGGGCAGGTACAAGAGACCCAGTACTTC
>NA|TRBV2|TRBJ1-2|TRBD1
CASSPRQGPLGGYTF
TGTGCCAGCAGTCCGAGACAGGGGCCATTGGGGGGCTACACCTTC
>NA|TRBV11-2|TRBJ1-1|NA
CASSPQYRDTEAFF
TGTGCCAGCAGCCCCCAATACAGGGACACTGAAGCTTTCTTT
>NA|TRBV9|TRBJ2-4|NA
CASSVDSLAKNIQYF
TGTGCCAGCAGCGTAGACAGCTTAGCCAAAAACATTCAGTACTTC
>few|TRBV4-1|TRBJ1-5|NA
CASSQALDPRQPQHF
TGCGCCAGCAGCCAAGCCCTAGATCCTCGACAGCCCCAGCATTTT
>NA|TRBV2|TRBJ2-5|TRBD2
CASSGGLAGVQETQYF
TGTGCCAGCAGTGGAGGACTAGCGGGAGTCCAAGAGACCCAGTACTTC
>NA|TRBV5-5|TRBJ2-1|NA
CASSLYGQEQRQFF
TGTGCCAGCAGCTTGTATGGGCAGGAGCAAAGGCAGTTCTTC
>NA|TRBV2|TRBJ2-3|TRBD2
CASSEGGGITDTQYF
TGTGCCAGCAGTGAGGGCGGGGGGATCACAGATACGCAGTATTTT
>NA|TRBV7-8|TRBJ2-4|NA
CASSPRGLIAKNIQYF
TGTGCCAGCAGCCCTCGGGGCCTTATAGCCAAAAACATTCAGTACTTC
>NA|TRBV9|TRBJ2-5|TRBD1
CASSPWDRKETQYF
TGTGCCAGCAGCCCCTGGGACAGAAAAGAGACCCAGTACTTC
>NA|TRBV11-1|TRBJ1-1|NA
CASSTGFEGTEAFF
TGTGCCAGCAGCACAGGGTTCGAGGGCACTGAAGCTTTCTTT
>NA|TRBV4-1|TRBJ1-2|NA
CASSDTQGGNYGYTF
TGCGCCAGCAGTGATACACAGGGAGGTAACTATGGCTACACCTTC
>few|TRBV18|TRBJ1-6|NA
CASSPQGSGSPLHF
TGTGCCAGCTCACCGCAGGGCTCGGGGTCACCCCTCCACTTT